This T cell receptor (beta chain) was identified during a study of cytomegalovirus exposure and HLA in healthy donors. Study-level findings and limits: In an earlier analysis, most TCR beta V segments were productive about 87% or about 30% of the time. The study put about 180 TCR beta chains on its list as cytomegalovirus-associated. Apparent HLA restriction characterized most CMV-associated TCR beta chains in a later analysis.

On this clone: The target antigen is unknown.

The PCR made use of 60 Vbeta and 13 Jbeta primers. Using immunoSEQ multiplex PCR, the repertoire was profiled, and TCRdb retains in-frame clones only, with some absent. Here the sample spans 110,000 to 150,000 clones, 65% to 75% being singletons. This CDR3 is 13 amino acids long. Germline CDR1 and CDR2: MDHEN and SYDVKM. Trimming removed 6 bases from V and 5 bases from J; junction bases left unmatched: 2. The source is a man in his fifties or sixties in good health and CMV-seronegative. This chain uses TRBV28 with TRBJ2-1, with 9 bases identical to TRBD2. Sample: PBMCs. This chain's CDR3 is CASRAGGNNEQFF. Here the CDR3 DNA reads TGTGCCAGCAGAGCGGGAGGTAACAATGAGCAGTTCTTC.